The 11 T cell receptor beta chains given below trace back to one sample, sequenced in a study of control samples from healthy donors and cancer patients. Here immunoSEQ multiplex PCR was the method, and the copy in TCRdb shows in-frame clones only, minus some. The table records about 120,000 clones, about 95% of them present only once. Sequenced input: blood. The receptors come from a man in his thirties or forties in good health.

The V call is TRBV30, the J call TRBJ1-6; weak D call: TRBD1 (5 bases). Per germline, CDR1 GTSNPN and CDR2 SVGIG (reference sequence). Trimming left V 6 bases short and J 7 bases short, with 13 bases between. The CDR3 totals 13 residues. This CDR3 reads CACTGGRNSPLHF. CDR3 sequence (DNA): TGTGCCTGCACGGGGGGACGCAATTCACCCCTCCACTTT.

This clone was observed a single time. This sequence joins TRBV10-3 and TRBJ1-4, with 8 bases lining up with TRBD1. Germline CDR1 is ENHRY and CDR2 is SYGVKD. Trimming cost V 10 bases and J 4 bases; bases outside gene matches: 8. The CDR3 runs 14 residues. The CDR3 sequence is CATGPGQVNEKLFF. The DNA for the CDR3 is TGTGCCACTGGTCCGGGACAGGTTAATGAAAAACTGTTTTTT.

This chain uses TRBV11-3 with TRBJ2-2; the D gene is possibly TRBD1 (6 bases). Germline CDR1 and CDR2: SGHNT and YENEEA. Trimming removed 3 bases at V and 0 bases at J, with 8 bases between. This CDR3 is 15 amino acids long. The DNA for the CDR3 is TGTGCCAGCAGCTTGGGGGCTACGAACACCGGGGAGCTGTTTTTT. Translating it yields CASSLGATNTGELFF.

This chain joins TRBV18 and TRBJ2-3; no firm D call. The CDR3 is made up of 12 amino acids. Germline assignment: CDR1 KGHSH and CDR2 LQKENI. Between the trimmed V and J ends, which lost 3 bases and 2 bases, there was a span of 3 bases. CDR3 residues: CASSPYTDTQYF. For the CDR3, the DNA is TGTGCCAGCTCACCGTACACAGATACGCAGTATTTT. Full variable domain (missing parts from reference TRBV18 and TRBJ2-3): NAGVMQNPRHLVRRRGQEARLRCSPMKGHSHVYWYRQLPEEGLKFMVYLQKENIIDESGMPKERFSAEFPKEGPSILRIQQVVRGDSAAYFCASSPYTDTQYFGPGTRLTVL.

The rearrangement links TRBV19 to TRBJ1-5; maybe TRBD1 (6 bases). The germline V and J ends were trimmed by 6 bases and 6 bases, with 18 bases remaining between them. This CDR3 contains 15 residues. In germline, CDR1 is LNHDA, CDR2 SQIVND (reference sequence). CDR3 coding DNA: TGTGCCAGTAGCCAGGGGCCAAGCCTCGGTCAGCCCCAGCATTTT. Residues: CASSQGPSLGQPQHF.

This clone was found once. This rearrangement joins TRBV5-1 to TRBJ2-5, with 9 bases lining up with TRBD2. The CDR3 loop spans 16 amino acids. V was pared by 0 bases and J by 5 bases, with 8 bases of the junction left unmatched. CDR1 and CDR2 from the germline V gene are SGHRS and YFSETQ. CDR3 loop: CASSLGSSGGMETQYF. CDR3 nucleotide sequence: TGCGCCAGCAGCTTGGGGAGTAGCGGGGGCATGGAGACCCAGTACTTC.

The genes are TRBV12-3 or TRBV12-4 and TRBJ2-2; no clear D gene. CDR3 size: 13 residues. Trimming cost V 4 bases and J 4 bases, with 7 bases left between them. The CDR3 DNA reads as TGTGCCAGCAGTTCTTCCCGCACCGGGGAGCTGTTTTTT. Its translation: CASSSSRTGELFF.

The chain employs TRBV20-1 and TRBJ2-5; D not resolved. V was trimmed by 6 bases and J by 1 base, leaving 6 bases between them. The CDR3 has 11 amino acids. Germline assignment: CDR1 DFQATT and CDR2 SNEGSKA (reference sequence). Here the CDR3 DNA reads TGCAGTGCAGAGAGCCAAGAGACCCAGTACTTC. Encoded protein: CSAESQETQYF.

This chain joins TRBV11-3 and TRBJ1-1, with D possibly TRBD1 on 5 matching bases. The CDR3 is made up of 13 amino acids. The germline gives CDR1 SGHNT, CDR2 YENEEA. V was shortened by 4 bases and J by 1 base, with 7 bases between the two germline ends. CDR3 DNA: TGTGCCAGCAGCTCACAGGAGAACACTGAAGCTTTCTTT. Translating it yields CASSSQENTEAFF.

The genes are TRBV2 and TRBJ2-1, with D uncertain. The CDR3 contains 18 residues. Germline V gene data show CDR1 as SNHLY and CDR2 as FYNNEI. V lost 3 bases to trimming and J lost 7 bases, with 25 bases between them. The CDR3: CASSDPSEMATLLNEQFF. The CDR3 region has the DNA TGTGCCAGCAGTGATCCCTCCGAAATGGCGACGCTTTTGAATGAGCAGTTCTTC.

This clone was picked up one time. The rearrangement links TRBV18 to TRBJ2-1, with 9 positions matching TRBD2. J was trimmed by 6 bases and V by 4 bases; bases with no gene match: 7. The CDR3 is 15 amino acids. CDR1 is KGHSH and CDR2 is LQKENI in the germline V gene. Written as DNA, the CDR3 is TGTGCCAGCTCACTTGTTGCGGGGGGGAGCAATGAGCAGTTCTTC. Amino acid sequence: CASSLVAGGSNEQFF.